This T cell receptor (beta chain) came from a study of cytomegalovirus exposure and HLA in healthy donors. Whole-study results and caveats: When analyzed later, a missense DCLRE1C variant was found to be linked to TCR beta V- and J-gene trimming.

Germline V gene lookup returns CDR1 MGHRA and CDR2 YSYEKL. The junction had 1 base not matched to a gene; V was cut back by 3 bases and J by 0 bases. The length of the CDR3 is 15 residues. Healthy people donating bone marrow made up the donors. Remarks on this clone: The antigen is undetermined. Within the sample, other DNA sequences also encode this same CDR3.

PCR primers comprised 60 Vbeta and 13 Jbeta primers. Assay used: immunoSEQ multiplex PCR; TCRdb lists only in-frame clones, some missing. The sample has around 70,000 clones. Material for sequencing was PBMCs. This chain connects TRBV4-1 to TRBJ2-7, with 11 positions matching TRBD2. The TCR sequence derives from a female donor in good health and CMV-seropositive. Written as DNA, the CDR3 is TGCGCCAGCAGCCAGGGACTAGCGGACTCCTACGAGCAGTACTTC. This codes for CASSQGLADSYEQYF.